These T cell receptor beta chains were read from a single sample in a study of vaccination and CD4 T cells after COVID-19. These receptors have no identified antigens. TCRdb re-analysed the PCR reads in MiXCR, keeping a single row per CDR3 protein. Of about 16,000 distinct CDR3 sequences listed, nearly 50% were seen once; the top ten hold around 5.3%. This sample comprised CD4+ T cells from blood, cultured in vitro, obtained before SARS-CoV-2 vaccination. All receptors come from a human donor who had recovered from COVID-19. CDR3s include the opening cysteine and the closing phenylalanine or tryptophan. The order of the fields is J gene, V gene, CDR3 protein.

>TRBJ1-1|TRBV7-8
CASSLTGTGGVRHTEAFF
>TRBJ1-1|TRBV15
CATSRGRDIEDTEAFF
>TRBJ1-5|TRBV19
CASSKQEGTGANPQHF
>TRBJ1-1|TRBV28
CASRSMNTEAFF
>TRBJ1-1|TRBV19
CASSIRGADLAAFF
>TRBJ2-6|TRBV7-2
CASSPSGRGLRANVLTF
>TRBJ1-4|TRBV7-2
CASSLAGTGGEKLFF
>TRBJ2-5|TRBV20-1
CSARLAGRQETQYF
>TRBJ2-6|TRBV20-1
CSARVRAAGANVLTF
>TRBJ2-1|TRBV20-1
CSAPGGWGAPNEQFF
>TRBJ1-6|TRBV6-2/TRBV6-3
CASSYREKDSPLHF
>TRBJ1-6|TRBV18
CASSHGTGSNNSPLHF
>TRBJ1-2|TRBV20-1
CSASYGTPISPRYYGYTF
>TRBJ2-3|TRBV6-1
CASGRGGRAIDTQYF